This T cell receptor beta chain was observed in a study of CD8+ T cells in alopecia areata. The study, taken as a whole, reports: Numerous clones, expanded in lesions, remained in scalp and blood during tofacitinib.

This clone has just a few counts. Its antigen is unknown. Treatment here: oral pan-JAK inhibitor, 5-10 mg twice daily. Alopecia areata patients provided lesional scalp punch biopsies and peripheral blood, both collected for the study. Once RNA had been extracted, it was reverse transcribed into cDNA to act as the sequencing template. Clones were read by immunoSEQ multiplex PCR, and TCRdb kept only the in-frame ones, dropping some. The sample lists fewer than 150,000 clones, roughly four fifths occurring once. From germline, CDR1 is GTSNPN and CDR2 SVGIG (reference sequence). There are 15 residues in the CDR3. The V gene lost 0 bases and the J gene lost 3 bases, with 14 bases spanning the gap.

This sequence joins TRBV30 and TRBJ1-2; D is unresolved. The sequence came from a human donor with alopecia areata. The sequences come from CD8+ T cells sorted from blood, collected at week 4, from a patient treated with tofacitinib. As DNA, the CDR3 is TGTGCCTGGAGTGTAGAGCCAACCCTCTACTATGGCTACACCTTC. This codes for CAWSVEPTLYYGYTF.